This T cell receptor (beta chain) is from a study of blood T cell repertoires in COVID-19. TCRdb's copy holds only in-frame clones and misses some; the assay was immunoSEQ multiplex PCR. The sample includes 200,000 to 250,000 clones, about 91% of them seen just once. CDR3 length: 13 residues. The V end was cut by 0 bases, the J end by 0 bases, with 2 bases between. This sequence was found in a man aged 30-40 years with acute or convalescent COVID-19. This chain uses TRBV12-3 or TRBV12-4 with TRBJ1-1, with D unresolved. The sequencing sample was made of peripheral blood. CDR3 in DNA: TGTGCCAGCAGTTTAGCTATGAACACTGAAGCTTTCTTT. Translation: CASSLAMNTEAFF.